This T cell receptor beta chain appears in the sequencing data of a study of control samples from healthy donors and cancer patients. Using immunoSEQ multiplex PCR, the repertoire was profiled, and TCRdb retains in-frame clones only, with some absent. The sample consists of 150,000 to 200,000 clones, approximately 95% of them appearing once. J was trimmed by 3 bases and V by 4 bases; bases with no gene match: 8. Germline CDR1 is SGHRS and CDR2 is YFSETQ. The CDR3 contains 16 residues. A single count supports this clone. J is TRBJ1-3 and V is TRBV5-1; TRBD1 matches 9 bases. Sample: blood. The receptor's source is a man aged 18-30 years in good health. The CDR3 nucleotides are TGCGCCAGCAGCGAAACCGGGACAGGGATTGGAAACACCATATATTTT. This codes for CASSETGTGIGNTIYF.